The subject of this entry is one T cell receptor beta chain. The data were obtained in a study of shared clonotypes between healthy human individuals. Terminally differentiated effector memory CD45RA+ cells were excluded from the naive CD8 cells, which were CD45RO-negative and positively selected for CCR7. Germline V lookup: CDR1 SGDLS, CDR2 YYNGEE. The CDR3 runs 15 residues. Trimming removed 2 bases from V and 5 bases from J; junction bases left unmatched: 8. Measured with immunoSEQ multiplex PCR; TCRdb has only the in-frame clones, and not every one. Among around 2,000,000 clones, about 94% were seen once, and the ten largest hold 0.85% to 1.2%.

Material for sequencing was naive CD8+ T cells sorted from blood. V and J are TRBV9 and TRBJ2-7, with 9 bases that match TRBD1. The clonotype originates from a man younger than 35 in good health. DNA of the CDR3: TGTGCCAGCAGCGTGGGACAGGGTACCCTCCACGAGCAGTACTTC. This sequence encodes CASSVGQGTLHEQYF.